This T cell receptor beta chain was recorded in a study of cytomegalovirus exposure and HLA in healthy donors. Overall study context: Prior work identified 100 million to 130 million unique TCR beta sequences in approximately 180 million T cells. Findings and limits, study-wide: A later analysis found most CMV-associated TCR beta chains apparently HLA-restricted.

The germline V gene encodes CDR1 SGHNT and CDR2 YYREEE (reference sequence). The CDR3 runs to 15 residues. V was clipped by 4 bases and J by 0 bases; unmatched bases: 3. This clone has more than one count but fewer than ten. Antigen specificity is unknown. Whereas donors were nominally healthy upon sampling, unrecorded immune exposures were probable. The PCR ran on 60 Vbeta and 13 Jbeta primers. TCRdb keeps only in-frame clones here, not all; method: immunoSEQ multiplex PCR. Of about 68,000 clones detected, 81% appear once; the ten largest clones hold approximately 7%. Sequencing input: PBMCs. This clonotype was obtained from a human donor in good health. The chain employs TRBV5-4 and TRBJ1-4, with 7 nucleotides matching TRBD1. The CDR3 nucleotides read TGTGCCAGCAGCCCCGGGACAGCAACTAATGAAAAACTGTTTTTT. As protein: CASSPGTATNEKLFF.